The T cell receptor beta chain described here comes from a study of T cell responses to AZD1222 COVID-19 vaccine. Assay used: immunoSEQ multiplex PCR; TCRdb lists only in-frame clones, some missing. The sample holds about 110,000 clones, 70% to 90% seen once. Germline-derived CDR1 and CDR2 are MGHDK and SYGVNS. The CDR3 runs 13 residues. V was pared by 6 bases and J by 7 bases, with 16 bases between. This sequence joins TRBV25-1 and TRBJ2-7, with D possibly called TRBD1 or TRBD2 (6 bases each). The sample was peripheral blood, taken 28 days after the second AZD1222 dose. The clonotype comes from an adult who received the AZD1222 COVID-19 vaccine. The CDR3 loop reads CASRRGAQPEQYF. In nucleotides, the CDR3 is TGTGCCAGCAGAAGGGGGGCGCAGCCGGAGCAGTACTTC.